This T cell receptor beta chain emerged from a study of T-cell memory formation after mild COVID-19. 5'RACE with constant-segment primers yielded barcoded, UMI-tagged TCR alpha and TCR beta cDNA libraries. TCRdb redid the calling of the 5' RACE reads with MiXCR, one entry per CDR3 protein. The top ten hold around 8.4% of the sample, which has around 470,000 distinct CDR3 sequences, around 19% seen once. This clonotype was detected a few times. The antigen is not known. Study-level findings and limits: Confirmation of SARS-CoV-2 specificity was lacking for second-wave clones peaking day 37. Whereas later expanders leaned CD4+, clones contracting day 15 to 85 showed a balanced CD4/CD8 makeup. Contracting CD4+ clones were located mainly in CM and EM, and CD8+ clones in EMRA.

CDR1 is LNHNV, CDR2 YYDKDF, per germline (reference sequence). The CDR3 length is 14 residues. Trimming removed 2 bases at V and 3 bases at J, with 8 bases between. This chain joins TRBV15 and TRBJ1-5, with D unresolved. The sequence was obtained from an adult woman who had mild COVID-19 (a few samples of this study predate the infection). Cell type and time point are not known. Sequencing was performed on PBMCs or a T cell subset sorted from them (not recorded which). The CDR3: CATSRQDYNQPQHF. The CDR3 DNA reads TGTGCCACCAGCAGACAGGATTACAATCAGCCCCAGCATTTT.